These 25 T cell receptor beta chains were all obtained from the same sample, sequenced in a study of blood T cell repertoires in COVID-19. Here immunoSEQ multiplex PCR was the method, and the copy in TCRdb shows in-frame clones only, minus some. Here the sample spans fewer than 250,000 clones, 80% to 90% being singletons. Specimen: peripheral blood. Every receptor here comes from a man aged 40-50 years with acute or convalescent COVID-19.

V and J are TRBV2 and TRBJ2-1; 11 bases are a match to TRBD1. The CDR3 runs 14 residues. The V and J ends lost 6 bases and 8 bases, in that order; junction bases with no gene match: 6. Germline V gene sequence: CDR1 SNHLY, CDR2 FYNNEI. In nucleotides, the CDR3 is TGTGCCAGCAGGAGGACAGGGGGCATAGATGAGCAGTTCTTC. This codes for CASRRTGGIDEQFF.

This clone was observed once. The CDR3: CASSLRGGYTDTQYF. The CDR3 DNA is TGCGCCAGCAGCTTACGGGGGGGTTACACAGATACGCAGTATTTT. The chain carries TRBV5-1 and TRBJ2-3; TRBD2 matches 8 bases. The CDR3 is 15 residues long. With 2 bases clipped from V and 2 bases from J, the junction kept 4 bases outside the gene matches. In germline, CDR1 is SGHRS, CDR2 YFSETQ.

The chain combines TRBV7-9 with TRBJ2-1, with 8 bases that match TRBD1. Trimming took 0 bases from V and 3 from J; bases not matched to a gene: 4. There are 16 residues in the CDR3. The germline gives CDR1 SEHNR, CDR2 FQNEAQ (reference sequence). The CDR3 DNA is TGTGCCAGCAGCTTAGCTGGGACAGGATACTACAATGAGCAGTTCTTC. Its protein product is CASSLAGTGYYNEQFF.

The count of this clone is one. The rearrangement joins TRBV9 to TRBJ2-1; 7 bases line up with TRBD1. In germline, CDR1 is SGDLS, CDR2 YYNGEE. This CDR3 spans 16 amino acids. The junction had 9 bases not matched to a gene; V was cut back by 2 bases and J by 4 bases. The CDR3 is CASSVYMGQSYNEQFF. CDR3 nucleotides: TGTGCCAGCAGCGTTTATATGGGACAGTCTTACAATGAGCAGTTCTTC.

The rearrangement links TRBV6-6 to TRBJ2-2; 11 bases match TRBD2. V lost 6 bases, J lost 7 bases, and 7 bases stayed unmatched. The CDR3 covers 15 residues. Germline assignment: CDR1 MNHNY and CDR2 SVGAGI (reference sequence). In DNA form, the CDR3 reads TGTGCCAGCAGCATTAGCGGGGGGGCCATCGGGGAGCTGTTTTTT. This translates into CASSISGGAIGELFF.

The V and J genes are TRBV27 and TRBJ2-7; D is possibly TRBD2 (7 bases). This CDR3 has 14 residues. Between the trimmed V and J ends, which lost 6 bases and 6 bases, there was a span of 18 bases. Per germline, CDR1 MNHEY and CDR2 SMNVEV (reference sequence). CDR3 protein: CASRLGGGESEQYF. The CDR3 DNA reads as TGTGCCAGCAGGTTAGGGGGGGGAGAGTCCGAGCAGTACTTC.

The V call is TRBV13, the J call TRBJ1-2, with TRBD1 as a possible D gene (6 bases). From germline, CDR1 is PRHDT and CDR2 FYEKMQ (reference sequence). Trimming took 4 bases from V and 0 from J, leaving 15 bases between them. The CDR3 is made up of 16 amino acids. The CDR3 sequence is CASSSKDRTSNYGYTF. As DNA, the CDR3 is TGTGCCAGCAGCTCCAAAGACAGGACCTCTAACTATGGCTACACCTTC.

This clone was counted between two and nine times. The rearrangement joins TRBV19 to TRBJ2-3; no clear D. Trimming took 4 bases from V and 14 from J, leaving 16 bases between them. Germline assignment: CDR1 LNHDA and CDR2 SQIVND (reference sequence). The CDR3 loop spans 12 amino acids. The CDR3 is CASSTSGPSRYF. In DNA form, the CDR3 reads TGTGCCAGTAGTACATCGGGTCCCTCACGGTATTTT.

V is TRBV18 and J is TRBJ1-1; the D gene is possibly TRBD1 (5 bases). Trimming took off 2 bases at V and 5 bases at J, with 12 bases between the two ends. Per germline, CDR1 KGHSH and CDR2 LQKENI. The CDR3 length is 14 residues. This CDR3 reads CASSPEEGRTEAFF. In DNA form, the CDR3 reads TGTGCCAGCTCACCAGAGGAGGGACGAACTGAAGCTTTCTTT.

For the CDR3, the DNA is TGTGCCAGTAGTCCCTGGCCGGACGGGAGCTCCTACGAGCAGTACTTC. Its protein is CASSPWPDGSSYEQYF. The chain couples TRBV19 to TRBJ2-7; weak D call: TRBD2 (6 bases). The CDR3 totals 16 residues. V lost 5 bases and J 0 bases, leaving 17 bases between the germline ends. Germline CDR1 LNHDA, CDR2 SQIVND (reference sequence).

The rearrangement links TRBV5-4 to TRBJ2-5; weak D call: TRBD2 (5 bases). Germline loops: CDR1 SGHNT, CDR2 YYREEE (reference sequence). This CDR3 is 17 amino acids long. V was shortened by 3 bases and J by 5 bases, with 23 bases between the two germline ends. The CDR3 coding sequence is TGTGCCAGCAGCTCACCTGACCTACGGACTGAGTCGGAGACCCAGTACTTC. Translating gives CASSSPDLRTESETQYF.

This clone was observed a single time. This chain joins TRBV20-1 and TRBJ1-5; the D gene is possibly TRBD1 (6 bases). This CDR3 is 13 amino acids long. The V gene lost 3 bases and the J gene lost 7 bases, with 13 bases spanning the gap. The V gene's germline CDR1 is DFQATT and CDR2 SNEGSKA (reference sequence). The CDR3 DNA is TGCAGTGCTAGTCACAGGGTCGGGCAGCCCCAGCATTTT. Translation gives CSASHRVGQPQHF.

This clone was observed a handful of times. V is TRBV5-1 and J is TRBJ2-1; 10 bases are a match to TRBD2. The CDR3 contains 16 residues. Germline CDR1 is SGHRS and CDR2 is YFSETQ. V dropped 7 bases and J dropped 5; count of bases not matched to a gene: 12. The DNA for the CDR3 is TGCGCCAGCTTAGCTAGCGGGGGACGAGGGAACAATGAGCAGTTCTTC. This encodes CASLASGGRGNNEQFF.

The chain couples TRBV19 to TRBJ1-1; no clear D. The V end was cut by 7 bases, the J end by 5 bases, with 17 bases between. The V gene's germline CDR1 is LNHDA and CDR2 SQIVND (reference sequence). The CDR3 runs 14 residues. The CDR3 bases are TGTGCCAGTACCCTGACGGGTAGAGGGACTGAAGCTTTCTTT. This codes for CASTLTGRGTEAFF.

The V and J genes are TRBV5-4 and TRBJ2-7; 7 positions match TRBD1. CDR3 length equals 14 residues. With V trimmed by 1 base and J by 5 bases, 6 bases remained unmatched. Germline assignment: CDR1 SGHNT and CDR2 YYREEE (reference sequence). This CDR3 reads CASSLPQGDHEQYF. DNA for the CDR3: TGTGCCAGCAGCTTGCCGCAGGGGGACCACGAGCAGTACTTC.

The J gene is TRBJ1-1, the V gene TRBV19; no definite D call. The CDR3 spans 12 residues. Germline V gene data show CDR1 as LNHDA and CDR2 as SQIVND (reference sequence). V was pared by 6 bases and J by 5 bases, with 10 bases between. The CDR3 DNA sequence: TGTGCCAGTAGAGGGCGAGGGACTGAAGCTTTCTTT. It translates to CASRGRGTEAFF.

The chain uses TRBV2 and TRBJ1-5, with a tentative D call TRBD1 (6 bases). Trimming left V 8 bases short and J 2 bases short, with 10 bases between. The germline V gene has CDR1 SNHLY and CDR2 FYNNEI. The CDR3 contains 13 residues. For the CDR3, the DNA is TGTGCCAGCCACAGGGTCGGCAATCAGCCCCAGCATTTT. Amino acid sequence: CASHRVGNQPQHF.

This clone came up once. The chain joins TRBV5-1 to TRBJ2-7; TRBD2 agrees at 8 bases. The junction had 9 bases not matched to a gene; V was cut back by 3 bases and J by 4 bases. The germline V gene encodes CDR1 SGHRS and CDR2 YFSETQ. The CDR3 is made up of 15 amino acids. This CDR3 is CASSYGGGRIYEQYF. Here the CDR3 DNA reads TGCGCCAGCAGCTACGGCGGGGGGAGGATTTACGAGCAGTACTTC.

The rearrangement links TRBV2 to TRBJ1-1; unclear D gene. This CDR3 spans 16 amino acids. CDR1 and CDR2 from the germline V gene are SNHLY and FYNNEI. Trimming pared 7 bases from V and 1 base from J, leaving 19 bases between. CDR3 coding DNA: TGTGCCAGCACAAGGGAGACCGTTTTGCGGAACACTGAAGCTTTCTTT. It translates to CASTRETVLRNTEAFF.

This sequence joins TRBV18 and TRBJ1-3; tentatively, D is TRBD1 (6 bases). Trimming pared 3 bases from V and 2 bases from J, leaving 11 bases between. The CDR3 spans 15 residues. Germline CDR1 is KGHSH and CDR2 is LQKENI. The CDR3 region is CASSPDRGTGNTIYF. CDR3 sequence (DNA): TGTGCCAGCTCACCGGACAGAGGAACTGGAAACACCATATATTTT.

V gene TRBV29-1 combines with J gene TRBJ2-7; 10 bases fit TRBD1. V lost 6 bases to trimming and J lost 3 bases; unmatched junction nucleotides: 8. The CDR3 covers 14 residues. Germline V lookup: CDR1 SQVTM, CDR2 ANQGSEA. CDR3 DNA sequence: TGCAGCGTAGCCGGGGGGGACAGGGGCTACGAGCAGTACTTC. It encodes CSVAGGDRGYEQYF.

CDR3 sequence (DNA): TGTGCCAGCAGTTCTAGTAAAGAGACCCAGTACTTC. This translates into CASSSSKETQYF. This sequence joins TRBV6-6 and TRBJ2-5; no reliable D call. The germline V gene encodes CDR1 MNHNY and CDR2 SVGAGI (reference sequence). The CDR3 runs to 12 residues. Trimming cost V 4 bases and J 3 bases, with 6 bases left between them.

The CDR3 nucleotides are TGTGCCAGCAGTTTAGGAGCGGGAAGTTCGGATACGCAGTATTTT. Its translation: CASSLGAGSSDTQYF. The chain uses TRBV27 and TRBJ2-3, with 7 bases matching TRBD2. This CDR3 contains 15 residues. The trim removed 2 bases at V and 6 bases at J, leaving 8 bases unmatched. Germline V gene sequence: CDR1 MNHEY, CDR2 SMNVEV (reference sequence).

The chain recombines TRBV30 with TRBJ2-4; 10 positions agree with TRBD2. The junction had 8 bases not matched to a gene; V was cut back by 3 bases and J by 3 bases. The CDR3 is 16 residues long. Germline V gene lookup returns CDR1 GTSNPN and CDR2 SVGIG (reference sequence). The chain's CDR3 is CAWSLGTSEIKNIQYF. The CDR3 DNA reads as TGTGCCTGGAGCCTCGGGACTAGCGAGATCAAAAACATTCAGTACTTC.

The chain uses TRBV11-2 and TRBJ2-3; D perhaps matches TRBD1 (6 bases). V was shortened by 5 bases and J by 5 bases, with 11 bases between the two germline ends. Germline V CDR1 and CDR2: SGHAT, FQNNGV. This CDR3 is 13 amino acids long. The CDR3 loop is CASSVNREDTQYF. CDR3 in DNA: TGTGCCAGCAGCGTTAACAGGGAAGATACGCAGTATTTT.